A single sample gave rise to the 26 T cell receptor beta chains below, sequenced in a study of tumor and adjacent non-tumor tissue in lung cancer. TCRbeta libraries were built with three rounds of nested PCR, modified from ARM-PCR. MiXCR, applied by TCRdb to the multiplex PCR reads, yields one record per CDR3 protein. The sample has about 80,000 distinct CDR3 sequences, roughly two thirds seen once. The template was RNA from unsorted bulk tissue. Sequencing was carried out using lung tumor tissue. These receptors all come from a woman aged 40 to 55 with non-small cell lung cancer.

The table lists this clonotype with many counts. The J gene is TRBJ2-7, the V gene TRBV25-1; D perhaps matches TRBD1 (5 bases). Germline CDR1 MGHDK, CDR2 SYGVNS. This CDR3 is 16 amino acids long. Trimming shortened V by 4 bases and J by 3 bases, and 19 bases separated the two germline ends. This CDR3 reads CASSARQCWYYYEQYF. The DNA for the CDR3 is TGTGCCAGCAGTGCCCGACAGTGTTGGTACTACTACGAGCAGTACTTC.

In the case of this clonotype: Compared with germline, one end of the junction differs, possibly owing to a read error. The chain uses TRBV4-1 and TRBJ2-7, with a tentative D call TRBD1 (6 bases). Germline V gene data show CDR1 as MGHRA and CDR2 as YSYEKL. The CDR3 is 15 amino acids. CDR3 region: CASSQSRGSSYEQYF. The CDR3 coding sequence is TGCGCCAGCAGCCAAAGCAGGGGTAGCTCCTACGAGCAGTACTTT.

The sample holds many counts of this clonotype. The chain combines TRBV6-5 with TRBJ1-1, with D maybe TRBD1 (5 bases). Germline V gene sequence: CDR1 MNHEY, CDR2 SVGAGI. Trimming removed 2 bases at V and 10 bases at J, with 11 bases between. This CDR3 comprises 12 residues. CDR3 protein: CASSYRGRRAFF. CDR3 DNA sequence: TGTGCCAGCAGTTACCGGGGGAGAAGAGCTTTCTTT.

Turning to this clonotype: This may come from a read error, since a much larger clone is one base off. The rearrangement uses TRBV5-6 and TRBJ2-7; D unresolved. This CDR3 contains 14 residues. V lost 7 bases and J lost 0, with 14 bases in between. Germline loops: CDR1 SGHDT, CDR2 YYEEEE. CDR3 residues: CASGTWGFSYEQYF. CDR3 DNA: TGTGCCAGCGGCACCTGGGGATTCTCCTACGAGCAGTACTTC.

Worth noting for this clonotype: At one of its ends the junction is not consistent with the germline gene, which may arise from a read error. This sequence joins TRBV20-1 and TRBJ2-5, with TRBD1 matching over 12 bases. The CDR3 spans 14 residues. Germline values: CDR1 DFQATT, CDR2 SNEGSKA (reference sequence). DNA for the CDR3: TGCAGTGCTCGGGACAGGGGGCCCCATGAGACCCAATACTTC. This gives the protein CSARDRGPHETQYF.

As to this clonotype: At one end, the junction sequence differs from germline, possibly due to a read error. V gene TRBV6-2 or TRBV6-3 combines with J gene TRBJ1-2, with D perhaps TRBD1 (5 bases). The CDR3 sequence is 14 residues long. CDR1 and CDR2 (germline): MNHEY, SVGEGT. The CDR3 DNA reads TGTGCCAGCAATTGGATGGGGGTTAGCTATGACTACACCTTC. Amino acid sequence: CASNWMGVSYDYTF.

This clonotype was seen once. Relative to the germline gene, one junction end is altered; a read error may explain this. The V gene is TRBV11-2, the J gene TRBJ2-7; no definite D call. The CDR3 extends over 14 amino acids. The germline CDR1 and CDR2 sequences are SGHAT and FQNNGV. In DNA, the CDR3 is TGTGCCAACAGTTTAGTCTCAAACTCCTACGAGGAGTACTTC. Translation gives CANSLVSNSYEEYF. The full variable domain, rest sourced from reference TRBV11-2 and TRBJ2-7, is EAGVAQSPRYKIIEKRQSVAFWCNPISGHATLYWYQQILGQGPKLLIQFQNNGVVDDSQLPKDRFSAERLKGVDSTLKIQPAKLEDSAVYLCANSLVSNSYEEYFGPGTRLTVT.

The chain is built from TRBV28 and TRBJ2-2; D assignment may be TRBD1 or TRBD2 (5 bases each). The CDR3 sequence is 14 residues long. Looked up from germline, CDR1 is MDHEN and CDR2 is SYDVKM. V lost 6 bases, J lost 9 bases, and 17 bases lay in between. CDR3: CASSYRTETRELFF. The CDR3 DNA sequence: TGTGCCAGCAGCTACAGGACTGAGACCCGGGAGCTGTTTTTT.

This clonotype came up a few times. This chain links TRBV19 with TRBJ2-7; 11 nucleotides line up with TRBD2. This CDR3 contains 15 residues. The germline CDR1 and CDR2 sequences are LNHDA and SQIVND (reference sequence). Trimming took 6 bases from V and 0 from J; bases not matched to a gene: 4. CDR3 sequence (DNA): TGTGCCAGTAGACTAGCGGGGGACAGCTCCTACGAGCAGTACTTC. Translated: CASRLAGDSSYEQYF.

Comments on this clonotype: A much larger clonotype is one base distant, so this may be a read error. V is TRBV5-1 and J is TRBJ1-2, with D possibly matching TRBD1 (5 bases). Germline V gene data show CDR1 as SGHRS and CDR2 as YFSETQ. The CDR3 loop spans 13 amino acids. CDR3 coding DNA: TGCGCCAACAGCGGGGGAGAGAGCTATGGCTACACCTTC. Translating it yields CANSGGESYGYTF.

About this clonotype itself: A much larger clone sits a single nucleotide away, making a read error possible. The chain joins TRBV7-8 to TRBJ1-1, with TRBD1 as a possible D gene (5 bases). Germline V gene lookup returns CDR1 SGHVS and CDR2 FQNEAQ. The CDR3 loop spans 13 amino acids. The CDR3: CVSSYGQGTGAFF. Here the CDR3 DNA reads TGTGTCAGCAGCTATGGACAAGGGACTGGAGCTTTCTTT. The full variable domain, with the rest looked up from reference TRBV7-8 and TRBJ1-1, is GAGVSQSPRYKVAKRGQDVALRCDPISGHVSLFWYQQALGQGPEFLTYFQNEAQLDKSGLPSDRFFAERPEGSVSTLKIQRTQQEDSAVYLCVSSYGQGTGAFFGQGTRLTVV.

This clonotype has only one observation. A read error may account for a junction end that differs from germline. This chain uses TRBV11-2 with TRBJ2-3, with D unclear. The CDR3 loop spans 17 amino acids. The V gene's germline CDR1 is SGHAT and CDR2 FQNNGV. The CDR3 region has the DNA TGTGCCAGCAGCCTGAGCACGGCGCGAGGTGGCACAGATATGCAGTATTTT. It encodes CASSLSTARGGTDMQYF.

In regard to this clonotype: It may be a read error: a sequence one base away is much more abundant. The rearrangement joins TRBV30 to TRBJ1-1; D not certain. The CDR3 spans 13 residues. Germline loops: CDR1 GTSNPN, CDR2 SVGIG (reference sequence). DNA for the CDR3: TGTGCCTGGAGTGTACTAAGGAGCACTGAAGCTTTGTTT. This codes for CAWSVLRSTEALF. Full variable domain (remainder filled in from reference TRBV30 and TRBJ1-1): SQTIHQWPATLVQPVGSPLSLECTVEGTSNPNLYWYRQAAGRGLQLLFYSVGIGQISSEVPQNLSASRPQDRQFILSSKKLLLSDSGFYLCAWSVLRSTEALFGQGTRLTVV.

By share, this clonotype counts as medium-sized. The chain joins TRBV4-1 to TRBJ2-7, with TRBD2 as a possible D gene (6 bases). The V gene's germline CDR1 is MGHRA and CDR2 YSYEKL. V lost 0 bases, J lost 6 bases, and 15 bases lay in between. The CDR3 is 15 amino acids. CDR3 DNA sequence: TGCGCCAGCAGCCAAGATGGGGGGACGTCCAGCGAGCAGTACTTC. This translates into CASSQDGGTSSEQYF.

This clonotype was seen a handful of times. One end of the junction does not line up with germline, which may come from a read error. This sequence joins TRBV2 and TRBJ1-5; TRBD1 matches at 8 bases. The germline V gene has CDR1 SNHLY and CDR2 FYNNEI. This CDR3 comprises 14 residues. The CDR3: CASRDDRGHQPQHF. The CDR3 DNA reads TGTGCCAGCAGGGACGACAGGGGTCATCAACCCCAGCATTTT.

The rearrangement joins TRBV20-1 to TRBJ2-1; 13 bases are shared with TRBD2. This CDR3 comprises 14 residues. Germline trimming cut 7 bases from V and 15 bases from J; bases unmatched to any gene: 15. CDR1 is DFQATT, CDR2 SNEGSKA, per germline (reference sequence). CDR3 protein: CSVSPGLAGSGAFF. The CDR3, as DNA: TGCAGTGTTAGTCCGGGACTAGCGGGGTCGGGGGCGTTCTTC.

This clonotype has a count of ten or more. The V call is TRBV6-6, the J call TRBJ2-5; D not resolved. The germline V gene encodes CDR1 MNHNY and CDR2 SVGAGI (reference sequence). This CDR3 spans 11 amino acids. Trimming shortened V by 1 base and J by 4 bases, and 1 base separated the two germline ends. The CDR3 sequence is CASSYLETQYF. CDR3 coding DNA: TGTGCCAGCAGTTACTTAGAGACCCAGTACTTC.

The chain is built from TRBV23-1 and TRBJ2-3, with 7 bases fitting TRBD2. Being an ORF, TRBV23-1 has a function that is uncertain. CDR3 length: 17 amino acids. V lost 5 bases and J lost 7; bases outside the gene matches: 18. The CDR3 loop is CASSSMHPREGPHTQYF. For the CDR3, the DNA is TGCGCCAGCAGTTCCATGCACCCTAGGGAGGGCCCTCATACGCAGTATTTT.

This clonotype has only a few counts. CDR3 bases: TGCGCCAGCAGTGCAGAAGGAAGCAATCAAAGTACGCAGTATTTT. It translates to CASSAEGSNQSTQYF. The J gene is TRBJ2-3, the V gene TRBV10-1; D is ambiguous. Trimming took off 4 bases at V and 8 bases at J, with 19 bases between the two ends. Germline values: CDR1 WNHNN, CDR2 SYGVQD (reference sequence). The CDR3 has 15 residues.

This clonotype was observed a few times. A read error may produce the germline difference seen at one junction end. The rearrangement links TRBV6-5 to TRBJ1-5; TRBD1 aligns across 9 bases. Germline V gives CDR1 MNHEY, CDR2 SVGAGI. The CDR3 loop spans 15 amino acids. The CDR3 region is CTSNYTTGGDQPQHF. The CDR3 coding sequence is TGTACCAGCAATTACACGACAGGGGGGGATCAGCCCCAGCATTTT.

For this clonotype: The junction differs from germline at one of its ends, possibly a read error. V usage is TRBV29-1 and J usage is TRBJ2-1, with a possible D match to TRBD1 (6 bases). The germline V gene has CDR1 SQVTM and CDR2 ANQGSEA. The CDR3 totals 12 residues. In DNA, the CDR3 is TGCAGCTCCACCCGGGACACCAATGAGCAATCCTTC. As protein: CSSTRDTNEQSF.

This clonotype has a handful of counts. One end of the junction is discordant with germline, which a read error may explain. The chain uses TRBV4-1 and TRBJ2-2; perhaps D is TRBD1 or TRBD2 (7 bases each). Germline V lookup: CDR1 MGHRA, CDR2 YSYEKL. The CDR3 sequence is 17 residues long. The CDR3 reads CANSARIQGGATGELFF. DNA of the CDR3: TGTGCCAACAGCGCCCGAATCCAGGGGGGGGCCACTGGGGAGCTGTTTTTT.

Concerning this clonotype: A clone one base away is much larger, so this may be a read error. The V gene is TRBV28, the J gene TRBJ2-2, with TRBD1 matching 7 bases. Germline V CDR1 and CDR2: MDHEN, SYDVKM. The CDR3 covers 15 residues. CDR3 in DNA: TGTGCCGGCAGTCGACAGGGACATAGCACCGGGGAGCTGTTTTTT. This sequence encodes CAGSRQGHSTGELFF.

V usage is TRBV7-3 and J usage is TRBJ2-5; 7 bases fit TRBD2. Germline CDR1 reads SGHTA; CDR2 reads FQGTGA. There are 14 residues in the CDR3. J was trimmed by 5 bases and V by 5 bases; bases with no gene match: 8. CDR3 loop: CASSPAGARETQYF. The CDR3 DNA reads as TGTGCCAGCAGCCCGGCGGGAGCTAGGGAGACCCAGTACTTC.

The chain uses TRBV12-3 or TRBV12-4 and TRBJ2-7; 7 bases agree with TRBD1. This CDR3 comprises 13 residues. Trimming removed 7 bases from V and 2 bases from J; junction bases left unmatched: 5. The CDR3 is CASNARGPYEQYF. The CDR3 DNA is TGTGCCAGCAATGCTAGGGGGCCCTACGAGCAGTACTTC.

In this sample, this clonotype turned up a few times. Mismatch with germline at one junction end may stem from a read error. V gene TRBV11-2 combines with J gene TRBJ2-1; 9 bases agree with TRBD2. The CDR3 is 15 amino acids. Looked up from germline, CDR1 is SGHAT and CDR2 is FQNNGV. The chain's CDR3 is CTSSLVSGRNNEQFF. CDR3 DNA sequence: TGTACCAGCAGCTTAGTCAGCGGGAGGAACAATGAGCAGTTCTTT.